This is a list of T cell receptor beta chains from one sample in a study of cytomegalovirus exposure and HLA in healthy donors. The assay was immunoSEQ multiplex PCR, and TCRdb's table has in-frame clones only and misses some. The sample consists of 150,000 to 200,000 clones, 70% of them appearing once. What was sequenced was PBMCs. The receptors shown here come from a man aged 18 to 29 in good health and CMV-seropositive. CDR3s include the opening cysteine and the closing phenylalanine or tryptophan. D genes are given only for firm matches. Size is omitted from some rows. Given values are once, few, many or a class for expanded clones.

>TRBV19|.|.|TRBJ2-1
TGTGCCAGTAGTATAGAGGGGATAGCGGCGACCTACAATGAGCAGTTCTTC
CASSIEGIAATYNEQFF
>TRBV2|.|.|TRBJ1-5
TGTGCCAGCAGTGAAGCGCTGCGGCAGCCCCAGCATTTT
CASSEALRQPQHF
>TRBV5-1|few|.|TRBJ1-5
TGCGCCAGCAGCTTGACAGGTTTGAATCAGCCCCAGCATTTT
CASSLTGLNQPQHF
>TRBV29-1|.|TRBD1|TRBJ2-3
TGCAGCGTTGAGCCGGGGACAGGAGCAGATACGCAGTATTTT
CSVEPGTGADTQYF
>TRBV27|.|.|TRBJ1-1
TGTGCCAGCAGTACCCGGGTTCCGAACACTGAAGCTTTCTTT
CASSTRVPNTEAFF
>TRBV5-4|.|TRBD1|TRBJ1-2
TGTGCCAGCAGCTTGGACAGGGGCAAGAGTGGCTACACCTTC
CASSLDRGKSGYTF
>TRBV6-5|medium-sized|TRBD2|TRBJ2-3
TGTGCCAGCAGTTACGAGACTAGCGGGGGGGATACGCAGTATTTT
CASSYETSGGDTQYF
>TRBV11-2|.|.|TRBJ1-4
TGTGCCAGCAGCTTCGGACAGTTAGAGGTTGAAAAACTGTTTTTT
CASSFGQLEVEKLFF
>TRBV7-9|.|.|TRBJ1-6
TGTGCCAGCAGCTTTCTCCGGGACAAGGATTCACCCCTCCACTTT
CASSFLRDKDSPLHF
>TRBV4-2|.|.|TRBJ1-6
TGTGCCAGCAGCCAAGATATTCAGGGGAATTCACCCCTCCACTTT
CASSQDIQGNSPLHF
>TRBV6-5|once|.|TRBJ2-6
TGTGCCAGCAGTCCTACCTCTGGGGCCAACGTCCTGACTTTC
CASSPTSGANVLTF
>TRBV6-5|many|TRBD1|TRBJ1-1
TGTGCCAGCAGTCCCCGGGACAGGGGGAACACTGAAGCTTTCTTT
CASSPRDRGNTEAFF
>TRBV6-1|.|.|TRBJ2-3
TGTGCCAGCAGTGAAGGAAGGTTCAGGCCAGATACGCAGTATTTT
CASSEGRFRPDTQYF
>TRBV11-2|.|.|TRBJ2-1
TGTGCCAGCAGGAAAATCCGGGATGGTACCTACAATGAGCAGTTCTTC
CASRKIRDGTYNEQFF
>TRBV6-1|.|.|TRBJ1-6
TGTGCCAGCAATCATCAGGCTGAGAATTCACCCCTCCACTTT
CASNHQAENSPLHF
>TRBV14|.|.|TRBJ2-1
TGTGCCAGCAGCCATGTCGGGACTCTAGGCTACAATGAGCAGTTCTTC
CASSHVGTLGYNEQFF
>TRBV9|.|TRBD2|TRBJ2-1
TGTGCCAGCAGCGTAGGGGGGGGAACCTACAATGAGCAGTTCTTC
CASSVGGGTYNEQFF
>TRBV7-8|.|.|TRBJ1-2
TGTGCCAGCAGCTTAGGCGTGGGGACGGAGGGCTATGGCTACACCTTC
CASSLGVGTEGYGYTF
>TRBV6-5|few|.|TRBJ1-2
TGTGCCAGCAGTCCCGGTCCCCTGCTCTATGGCTACACCTTC
CASSPGPLLYGYTF
>TRBV5-1|.|TRBD1|TRBJ2-4
TGCGCCAGCTACCTAGGGACAGGCGAAAACATTCAGTACTTC
CASYLGTGENIQYF
>TRBV5-1|.|.|TRBJ2-2
TGCGCCAGCAGCGGATTTTCCGGGACATACGCCGGGGAGCTGTTTTTT
CASSGFSGTYAGELFF
>TRBV6-1|.|.|TRBJ1-2
TGTGCCAGCAGAACGGGGCAGGGGCACTATGGCTACACCTTC
CASRTGQGHYGYTF
>TRBV7-8|.|.|TRBJ2-1
TGTGCCAGCAGCTTAGAGCACAGCACTGAGCAGTTCTTC
CASSLEHSTEQFF
>TRBV11-2|once|.|TRBJ1-1
TGTGCCAGCAGCCGCAGTTGGGGGGCTGAAGCTTTCTTT
CASSRSWGAEAFF
>TRBV25-1|.|.|TRBJ2-1
TGTGCCAGCAGTGAAGGGCGGACGGGGGAGTTCTTC
CASSEGRTGEFF
>TRBV5-1|.|TRBD1|TRBJ2-3
TGCGCCAGCAGCTTGGACGGACAGGGGGCAGATACGCAGTATTTT
CASSLDGQGADTQYF
>TRBV7-4|.|TRBD2|TRBJ2-3
TGTGCCAGCAGCCCAATTTGCCCCGCTGGACTAGCGGGGGCCGAGGATACGCAGTATTTT
CASSPICPAGLAGAEDTQYF
>TRBV6-1|.|TRBD1|TRBJ1-5
TGTGCCAGCAGAGGGGGCAGGGTGGGGGATCAGCCCCAGCATTTT
CASRGGRVGDQPQHF
>TRBV6-4|.|.|TRBJ2-2
TGTGCCAGCAGTGACGGGACTGCGAACACCGGGGAGCTGTTTTTT
CASSDGTANTGELFF
>TRBV6-1|.|.|TRBJ1-2
TGTGCCAGTGAGTCGAGGGAGGTTTGGTATGGCTACACCTTC
CASESREVWYGYTF
>TRBV30|.|TRBD1|TRBJ1-6
TGTGCCTGGCGGGAAAACAGGGGGGACCTCAGCTCCTATAATTCACCCCTCCACTTT
CAWRENRGDLSSYNSPLHF
>TRBV9|few|.|TRBJ2-6
TGTGCCAGCAGCGGGGGGCGGTCCCCCGGGGCCAACGTCCTGACTTTC
CASSGGRSPGANVLTF
>TRBV7-2|.|TRBD1|TRBJ2-2
TGTGCCAGCAGCTTAGAAGGACAGGGGGCCAGCACCGGGGAGCTGTTTTTT
CASSLEGQGASTGELFF
>TRBV6-6|few|.|TRBJ1-1
TGTGCCAGCAACGACAGGCTATATACTGAAGCTTTCTTT
CASNDRLYTEAFF
>TRBV5-1|few|.|TRBJ1-2
TGCGCCAGCAGCTGGGCTGATACAGATGGCTACACCTTC
CASSWADTDGYTF
>TRBV19|.|.|TRBJ1-1
TGTGCCAGTAGTATTAATGACAGGAGCACTGAAGCTTTCTTT
CASSINDRSTEAFF
>TRBV19|once|TRBD2|TRBJ2-2
TGTGCCAGTAGTCCTGGGACTAGCGGGCTGTTTTCCCGTCAAGCGAACACCGGGGAGCTGTTTTTT
CASSPGTSGLFSRQANTGELFF
>TRBV30|.|.|TRBJ1-2
TGTGCCTGGAGTGTAGGTTCGGGAGGCCATGGCTACACCTTC
CAWSVGSGGHGYTF
>TRBV5-4|.|.|TRBJ2-1
TGTGCCAGCAGCCCCCCGGACTCTCAATCCAACAATGAGCAGTTCTTC
CASSPPDSQSNNEQFF
>TRBV6-4|few|TRBD1|TRBJ2-3
TGTGCCAGCAGTGAGGGACAGGGGGCAGATACGCAGTATTTT
CASSEGQGADTQYF
>TRBV27|.|TRBD2|TRBJ2-3
TGTGCCAGCAGTTTCGGGGGGGGCACAGATACGCAGTATTTT
CASSFGGGTDTQYF
>TRBV18|.|.|TRBJ2-1
TGTGCCAGCTCACCTTCGGGAATGGGTAATGAGCAGTTCTTC
CASSPSGMGNEQFF
>TRBV11-2|.|.|TRBJ2-5
TGTGCCAGCAGCTTAGGCCCGACCCCTGGGCAGACCCAGTACTTC
CASSLGPTPGQTQYF
>TRBV19|.|TRBD1|TRBJ1-4
TGTGCCAGTAGTATCTTTAGGACAGGGGGCGTTGAAAAACTGTTTTTT
CASSIFRTGGVEKLFF
>TRBV7-6|few|.|TRBJ1-5
TGTGCCAGCAGCTTAGATGCCCGAGGGTTTGGTAGCAATCAGCCCCAGCATTTT
CASSLDARGFGSNQPQHF
>TRBV10-3|.|.|TRBJ2-5
TGTGCCATCAGTAAACAGGGATTAAGAGAGACCCAGTACTTC
CAISKQGLRETQYF
>TRBV27|.|.|TRBJ1-2
TGTGCCAGCAGTCTCAGTGATCGCTATGGCTACACCTTC
CASSLSDRYGYTF
>TRBV11-2|.|.|TRBJ1-1
TGTGCCAGCAGCTTAACAGGGAGGGGGACTGAAGCTTTCTTT
CASSLTGRGTEAFF